What follows are 18 T cell receptor beta chains derived from one specimen sequenced in a study of cytomegalovirus exposure and HLA in healthy donors. Primers included in the PCR were 60 Vbeta and 13 Jbeta primers. Profiled with immunoSEQ multiplex PCR; TCRdb holds only in-frame clones, not every one. Of 190,000 or so clones listed, around 79% are singletons. The sequencing input was PBMCs. These receptors originate from a male donor in good health and CMV-seropositive.

The chain is built from TRBV7-2 and TRBJ1-2, with D perhaps TRBD1 (5 bases). Germline CDR1 and CDR2: SGHTA and FQGNSA. Trimming left V 5 bases short and J 4 bases short, with 17 bases between. The CDR3 contains 15 residues. The CDR3 DNA is TGTGCCAGCAGCGGCAGACAGAACTTCGGCTATGGCTACACCTTC. It encodes CASSGRQNFGYGYTF.

The table lists this clone with a count of one. The CDR3 is CASRQLKHYEQYF. DNA of the CDR3: TGTGCCAGCCGACAGCTTAAACACTACGAGCAGTACTTC. The chain is built from TRBV6-5 and TRBJ2-5, with a weak D call TRBD1 (5 bases). The closer fit of TRBJ2-7 to the DNA end suggests the J call may be wrong. CDR1 is MNHEY, CDR2 SVGAGI, per germline. This CDR3 region has 13 residues.

The J gene is TRBJ2-1, the V gene TRBV11-3; the D gene is possibly TRBD1 (6 bases). Germline CDR1 and CDR2: SGHNT and YENEEA. This CDR3 comprises 12 residues. With 3 bases removed from V and 10 bases from J, the gap between germline ends came to 10 bases. The CDR3 spells CASSLDGQEQFF. The CDR3 DNA reads TGTGCCAGCAGCTTGGACGGACAGGAGCAGTTCTTC.

The chain couples TRBV2 to TRBJ1-6; D call uncertain. Trimming shortened V by 8 bases and J by 2 bases, and 10 bases separated the two germline ends. CDR3 length: 14 residues. CDR1 is SNHLY, CDR2 FYNNEI, per germline. The CDR3 coding sequence is TGTGCCAGCGAAGAGGCGGCCTATAATTCACCCCTCCACTTT. It is translated as CASEEAAYNSPLHF. Based on the CDR3 plus reference TRBV2 and TRBJ1-6, the full variable domain is EPEVTQTPSHQVTQMGQEVILRCVPISNHLYFYWYRQILGQKVEFLVSFYNNEISEKSEIFDDQFSVERPDGSNFTLKIRSTKLEDSAMYFCASEEAAYNSPLHFGNGTRLTVT.

This clone occurred once. The V gene is TRBV27, the J gene TRBJ2-5; D not resolved. The better agreement between TRBJ2-7 and the DNA end casts doubt on the J call. Germline lookup yields CDR1 MNHEY and CDR2 SMNVEV (reference sequence). The CDR3 has 14 residues. CDR3: CASSHPLTTYEQYF. The DNA for the CDR3 is TGTGCCAGCAGTCATCCACTAACTACCTACGAGCAGTACTTC.

Comment on this clone: The same CDR3 can be traced to other DNA sequences in this sample. This chain links TRBV23-1 with TRBJ1-1, with D unresolved. TRBV23-1 is an ORF for which the function is uncertain. This CDR3 is 16 amino acids long. Deletions cut 0 bases from V and 0 bases from J, with 11 bases between. CDR3 loop: CASSQSRADMNTEAFF. The CDR3 DNA sequence: TGCGCCAGCAGTCAATCGCGAGCAGACATGAACACTGAAGCTTTCTTT.

This clone was seen only a few times. The J gene is TRBJ1-5, the V gene TRBV4-2; D remains ambiguous. V gave up 0 bases and J gave up 5 bases, with 11 bases separating them. This CDR3 has 15 residues. The V gene's germline CDR1 is LGHNA and CDR2 YNFKEQ. CDR3: CASSQDLGRDQPQHF. The CDR3 DNA is TGTGCCAGCAGCCAAGATTTGGGCAGAGATCAGCCCCAGCATTTT.

The rearrangement joins TRBV7-6 to TRBJ2-3; TRBD2 matches 7 bases. CDR3 length: 16 residues. The J segment lost 0 bases and the V segment lost 2 bases, leaving 5 bases of the junction unmatched. CDR1 is SGHVS, CDR2 FNYEAQ, per germline. The CDR3 region is CASSLTSGVSTDTQYF. CDR3 coding DNA: TGTGCCAGCAGCTTAACAAGCGGGGTGAGCACAGATACGCAGTATTTT.

The chain links TRBV2 to TRBJ1-1; D uncertain. Germline lookup yields CDR1 SNHLY and CDR2 FYNNEI. This CDR3 contains 13 residues. V lost 6 bases, J lost 7 bases, and 15 bases lay in between. The CDR3 loop reads CASRNSGGLEAFF. The DNA for the CDR3 is TGTGCCAGCAGGAATTCGGGCGGACTTGAAGCTTTCTTT.

This sequence joins TRBV15 and TRBJ1-5, with D possibly matching TRBD1 (5 bases). CDR3 size: 15 residues. The V and J ends lost 0 bases and 6 bases respectively, with 12 bases between them. The germline V gene has CDR1 LNHNV and CDR2 YYDKDF (reference sequence). CDR3 DNA sequence: TGTGCCACCAGCAGAGACAGGACAAGGACTCAGCCCCAGCATTTT. Translating it yields CATSRDRTRTQPQHF.

The chain uses TRBV4-3 and TRBJ2-7; no firm D call. The germline CDR1 and CDR2 sequences are LGHNA and YSLEER. This CDR3 region has 15 residues. Trimming shortened V by 5 bases and J by 3 bases, and 17 bases separated the two germline ends. The CDR3 region is CASSFQVSIVYEQYF. The CDR3 nucleotides are TGCGCCAGCAGCTTTCAGGTTTCTATCGTCTACGAGCAGTACTTC.

The V and J genes are TRBV28 and TRBJ1-3; D is unclear. Trimming took 5 bases from V and 3 from J, leaving 11 bases between them. This CDR3 region has 14 residues. Germline CDR1 MDHEN, CDR2 SYDVKM. The CDR3, as DNA: TGTGCCAGCAGTGAGAACTTGAATGGAAACACCATATATTTT. Amino acids: CASSENLNGNTIYF.

The chain uses TRBV10-2 and TRBJ2-5, with 13 bases identical to TRBD2. This CDR3 comprises 19 residues. Germline assignment: CDR1 WSHSY and CDR2 SAAADI. With V trimmed by 4 bases and J by 2 bases, 13 bases remained unmatched. Here the CDR3 DNA reads TGCGCCAGCAGTGGCCACAAGGGGACTAGCGGGGCCATTCAAGAGACCCAGTACTTC. This gives the protein CASSGHKGTSGAIQETQYF.

This chain joins TRBV18 and TRBJ2-1; 9 nucleotides match TRBD1. CDR1 is KGHSH and CDR2 is LQKENI in the germline V gene. V lost 0 bases and J lost 9; bases outside the gene matches: 9. The CDR3 contains 16 residues. The CDR3 loop is CASSPPRDRVDSEQFF. The CDR3 region has the DNA TGTGCCAGCTCACCACCCAGGGACAGGGTGGACAGTGAGCAGTTCTTC. The full variable domain, its missing parts supplied by reference TRBV18 and TRBJ2-1, is NAGVMQNPRHLVRRRGQEARLRCSPMKGHSHVYWYRQLPEEGLKFMVYLQKENIIDESGMPKERFSAEFPKEGPSILRIQQVVRGDSAAYFCASSPPRDRVDSEQFFGPGTRLTVL.

The J gene is TRBJ1-1, the V gene TRBV27; D unclear. CDR1 and CDR2 (germline): MNHEY, SMNVEV (reference sequence). The CDR3 has 15 amino acids. V lost 3 bases and J lost 1, with 12 bases in between. CDR3 coding DNA: TGTGCCAGCAGTTTTGAAACAGCAAGGAACACTGAAGCTTTCTTT. Translation: CASSFETARNTEAFF.

In its sample, this clone was seen once. The rearrangement uses TRBV7-3 and TRBJ1-1; possibly TRBD1 for D (5 bases). The CDR3 spans 13 residues. The V end was cut by 5 bases, the J end by 8 bases, with 15 bases between. The germline CDR1 and CDR2 sequences are SGHTA and FQGTGA. CDR3 residues: CASSMGLGQEAFF. DNA of the CDR3: TGTGCCAGCAGCATGGGGCTCGGGCAAGAAGCTTTCTTT.

A remark on this clone: Other nucleotide sequences in the sample specify the same CDR3. The CDR3 spells CASSSGTASTDTQYF. CDR3 coding DNA: TGCGCCAGCAGCTCCGGGACAGCCAGCACAGATACGCAGTATTTT. J is TRBJ2-3 and V is TRBV5-1, with TRBD1 matching 7 bases. Germline V gene data show CDR1 as SGHRS and CDR2 as YFSETQ. Unmatched junction bases numbered 4, after V lost 3 bases and J lost 0 bases. The CDR3 contains 15 residues.

The chain carries TRBV6-5 and TRBJ1-1; 8 bases align to TRBD1. Losses at the gene ends were 2 bases for V and 3 bases for J; bases not matched to a gene: 8. Germline CDR1 MNHEY, CDR2 SVGAGI. This CDR3 comprises 16 residues. The CDR3 nucleotides are TGTGCCAGCAGTTACGACCCCTACAGGGGGGACACTGAAGCTTTCTTT. Translated, it gives CASSYDPYRGDTEAFF.